The T cell receptor beta chain described here comes from a study of blood T cell repertoires in COVID-19. Background on the study: Sites in the United States, Italy and Spain provided acute and convalescent COVID-19 samples.

This clone was detected only once. Here immunoSEQ multiplex PCR was the method, and the copy in TCRdb shows in-frame clones only, minus some. Of a few hundred thousand clones listed, 70% to 90% are singletons. V lost 6 bases to trimming and J lost 5 bases; unmatched junction nucleotides: 13. This CDR3 region has 16 residues. Germline-derived CDR1 and CDR2 are SGHVS and FQNEAQ. The sequence was collected from a man aged 45 to 65 with acute or convalescent COVID-19. The chain is built from TRBV7-8 and TRBJ2-7, with 10 bases that match TRBD2. The material sequenced was peripheral blood. Here the CDR3 reads CASRSSSGGSFHEQYF. CDR3 bases: TGTGCCAGCAGGAGTTCTAGCGGGGGTTCTTTCCACGAGCAGTACTTC.